One T cell receptor (beta chain) is described in this entry. These data belong to a study of blood T cell repertoires in COVID-19. The germline V gene has CDR1 KGHDR and CDR2 SFDVKD. The CDR3 runs to 12 residues. Measured with immunoSEQ multiplex PCR; TCRdb has only the in-frame clones, and not every one. The table has 250,000 to 300,000 clones, 80% to 95% seen once. V is TRBV24-1 and J is TRBJ2-2; possibly TRBD2 for D (5 bases). This clonotype was sampled from a woman in her 30s with COVID-19, enrolled during active disease. Source material: peripheral blood. CDR3 DNA: TGTGCGGTCCGGGGATACACCGGGGAGCTGTTTTTT. Encoded protein: CAVRGYTGELFF.